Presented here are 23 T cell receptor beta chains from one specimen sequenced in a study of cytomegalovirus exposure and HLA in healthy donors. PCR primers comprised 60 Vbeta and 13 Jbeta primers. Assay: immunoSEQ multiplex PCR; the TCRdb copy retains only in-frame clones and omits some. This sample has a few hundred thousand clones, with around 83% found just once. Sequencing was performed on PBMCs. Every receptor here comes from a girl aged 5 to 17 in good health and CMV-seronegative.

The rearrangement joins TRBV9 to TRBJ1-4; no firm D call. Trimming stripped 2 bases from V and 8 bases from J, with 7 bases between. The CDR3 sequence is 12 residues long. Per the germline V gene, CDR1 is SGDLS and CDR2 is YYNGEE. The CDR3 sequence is CASSVYREKLFF. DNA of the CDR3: TGTGCCAGCAGCGTTTATCGGGAAAAACTGTTTTTT.

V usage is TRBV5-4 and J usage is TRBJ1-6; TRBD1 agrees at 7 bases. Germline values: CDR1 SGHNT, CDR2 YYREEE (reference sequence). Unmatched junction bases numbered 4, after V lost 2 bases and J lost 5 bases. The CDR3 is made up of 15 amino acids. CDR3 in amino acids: CASSFVDRDNSPLHF. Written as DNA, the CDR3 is TGTGCCAGCAGCTTTGTTGACAGGGATAATTCACCCCTCCACTTT.

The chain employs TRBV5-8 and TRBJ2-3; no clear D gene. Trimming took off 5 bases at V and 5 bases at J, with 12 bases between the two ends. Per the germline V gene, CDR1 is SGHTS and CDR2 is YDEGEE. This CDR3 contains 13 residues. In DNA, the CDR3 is TGTGCCAGCAGGCGCGAGCGTGTAGATACGCAGTATTTT. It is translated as CASRRERVDTQYF.

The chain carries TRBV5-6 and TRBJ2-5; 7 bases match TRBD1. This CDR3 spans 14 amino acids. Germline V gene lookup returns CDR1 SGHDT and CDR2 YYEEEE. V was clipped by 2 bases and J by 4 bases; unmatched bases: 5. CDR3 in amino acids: CASSLRTGPETQYF. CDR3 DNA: TGTGCCAGCAGCTTACGGACAGGACCAGAGACCCAGTACTTC. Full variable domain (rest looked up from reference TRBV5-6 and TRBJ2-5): DAGVTQSPTHLIKTRGQQVTLRCSPKSGHDTVSWYQQALGQGPQFIFQYYEEEERQRGNFPDRFSGHQFPNYSSELNVNALLLGDSALYLCASSLRTGPETQYFGPGTRLLVL.

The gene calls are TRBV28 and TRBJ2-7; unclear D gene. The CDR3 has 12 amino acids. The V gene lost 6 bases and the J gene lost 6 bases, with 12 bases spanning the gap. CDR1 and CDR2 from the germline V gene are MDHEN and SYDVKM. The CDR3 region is CASSQVSSEQYF. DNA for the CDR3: TGTGCCAGCAGCCAGGTGTCTTCCGAGCAGTACTTC.

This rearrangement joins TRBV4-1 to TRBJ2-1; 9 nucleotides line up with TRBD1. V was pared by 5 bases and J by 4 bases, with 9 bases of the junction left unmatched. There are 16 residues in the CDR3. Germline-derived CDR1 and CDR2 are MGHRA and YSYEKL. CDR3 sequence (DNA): TGCGCCAGCAGCAGGACAGGGGCCCTATTGTACAATGAGCAGTTCTTC. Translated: CASSRTGALLYNEQFF.

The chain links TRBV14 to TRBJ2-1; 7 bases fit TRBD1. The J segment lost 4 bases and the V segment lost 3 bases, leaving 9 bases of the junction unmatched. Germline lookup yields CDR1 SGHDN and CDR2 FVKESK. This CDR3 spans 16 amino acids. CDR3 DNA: TGTGCCAGCAGCCATTCCTTACAGGGGTTGTACAATGAGCAGTTCTTC. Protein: CASSHSLQGLYNEQFF.

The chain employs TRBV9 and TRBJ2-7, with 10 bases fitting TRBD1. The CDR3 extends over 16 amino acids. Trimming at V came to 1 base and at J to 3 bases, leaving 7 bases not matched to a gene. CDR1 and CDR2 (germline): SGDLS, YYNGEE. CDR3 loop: CASSVNSDRGHYEQYF. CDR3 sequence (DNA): TGTGCCAGCAGCGTAAACTCAGACAGGGGGCACTACGAGCAGTACTTC. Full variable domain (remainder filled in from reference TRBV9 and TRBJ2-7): DSGVTQTPKHLITATGQRVTLRCSPRSGDLSVYWYQQSLDQGLQFLIQYYNGEERAKGNILERFSAQQFPDLHSELNLSSLELGDSALYFCASSVNSDRGHYEQYFGPGTRLTVT.

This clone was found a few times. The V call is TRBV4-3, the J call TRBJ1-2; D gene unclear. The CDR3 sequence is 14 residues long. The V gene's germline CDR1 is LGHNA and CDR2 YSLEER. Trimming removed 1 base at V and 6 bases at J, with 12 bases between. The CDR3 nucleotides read TGCGCCAGCAGCCAAGTCGAGGGAGCCAATGGCTACACCTTC. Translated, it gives CASSQVEGANGYTF.

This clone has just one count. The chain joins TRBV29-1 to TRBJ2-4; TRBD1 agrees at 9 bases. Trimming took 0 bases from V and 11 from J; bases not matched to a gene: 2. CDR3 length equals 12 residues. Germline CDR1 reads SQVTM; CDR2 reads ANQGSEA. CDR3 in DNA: TGCAGCGTTGAAGATGGGACAGGGCTTCAGTACTTC. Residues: CSVEDGTGLQYF.

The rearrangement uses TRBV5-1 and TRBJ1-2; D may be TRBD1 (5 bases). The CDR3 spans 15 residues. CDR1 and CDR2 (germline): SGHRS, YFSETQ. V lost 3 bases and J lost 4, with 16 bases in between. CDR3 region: CASSSGGGGIYGYTF. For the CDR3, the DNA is TGCGCCAGCAGCTCCGGCGGGGGGGGGATCTATGGCTACACCTTC.

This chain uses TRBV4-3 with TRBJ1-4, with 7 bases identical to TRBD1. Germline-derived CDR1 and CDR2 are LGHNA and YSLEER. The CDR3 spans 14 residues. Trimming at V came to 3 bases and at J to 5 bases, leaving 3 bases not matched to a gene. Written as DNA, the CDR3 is TGCGCCAGCAGCCAGGGACAGAGCAATGAAAAACTGTTTTTT. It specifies CASSQGQSNEKLFF.

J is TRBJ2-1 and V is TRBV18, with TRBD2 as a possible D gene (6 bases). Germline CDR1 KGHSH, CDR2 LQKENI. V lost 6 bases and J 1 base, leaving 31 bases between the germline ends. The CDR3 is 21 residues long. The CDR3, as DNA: TGTGCCAGCTCCCGCTCCGGGCCAAACGGGGGTTTTCGCATTTCCTACAATGAGCAGTTCTTC. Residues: CASSRSGPNGGFRISYNEQFF.

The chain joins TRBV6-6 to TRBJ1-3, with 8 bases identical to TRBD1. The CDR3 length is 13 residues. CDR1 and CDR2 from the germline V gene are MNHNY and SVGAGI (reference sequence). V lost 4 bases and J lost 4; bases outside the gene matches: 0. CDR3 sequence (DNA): TGTGCCAGCAGTTGGGACAGGGGAAACACCATATATTTT. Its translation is CASSWDRGNTIYF.

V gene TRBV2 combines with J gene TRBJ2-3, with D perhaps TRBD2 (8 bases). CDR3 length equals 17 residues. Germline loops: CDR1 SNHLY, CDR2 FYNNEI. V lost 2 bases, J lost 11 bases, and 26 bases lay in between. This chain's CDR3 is CASSEWVSGGGQYGQYF. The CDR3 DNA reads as TGTGCCAGCAGTGAATGGGTATCGGGAGGGGGCCAATATGGGCAGTATTTT.

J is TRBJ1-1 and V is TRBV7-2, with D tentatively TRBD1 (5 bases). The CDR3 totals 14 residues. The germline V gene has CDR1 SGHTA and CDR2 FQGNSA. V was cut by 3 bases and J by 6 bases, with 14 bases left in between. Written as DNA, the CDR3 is TGTGCCAGCAGCTTGAAGGCAGGGTTGCCTGAAGCTTTCTTT. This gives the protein CASSLKAGLPEAFF.

CDR3 DNA sequence: TGTGCCAGCAGTGCTACGGGCGGGAGCTCCTACGAGCAGTACTTC. It is translated as CASSATGGSSYEQYF. The gene calls are TRBV2 and TRBJ2-7, with 7 positions matching TRBD2. The CDR3 sequence is 15 residues long. CDR1 is SNHLY, CDR2 FYNNEI, per germline. With V trimmed by 4 bases and J by 0 bases, 6 bases remained unmatched.

The CDR3 bases are TGTGCCAGCAGTATACGCGGTAGCGGGACCTACGAGCAGTACTTC. It translates to CASSIRGSGTYEQYF. V is TRBV27 and J is TRBJ2-7; 8 nucleotides line up with TRBD2. CDR1 and CDR2 (germline): MNHEY, SMNVEV (reference sequence). V was clipped by 5 bases and J by 2 bases; unmatched bases: 8. The CDR3 loop spans 15 amino acids.

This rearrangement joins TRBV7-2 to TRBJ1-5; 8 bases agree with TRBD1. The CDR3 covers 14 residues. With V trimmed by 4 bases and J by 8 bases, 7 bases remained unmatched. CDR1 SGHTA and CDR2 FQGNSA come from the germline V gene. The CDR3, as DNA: TGTGCCAGCAGCTCTTCAGGGGGCGTCAAGCCCCAGCATTTT. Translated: CASSSSGGVKPQHF.

The CDR3 here is CASSFLRQGEAIQYF. The CDR3 DNA reads TGTGCCAGCAGCTTTCTGCGACAGGGGGAGGCTATTCAGTACTTC. V gene TRBV7-2 combines with J gene TRBJ2-4, with 9 bases fitting TRBD1. CDR3 length: 15 amino acids. Germline V gives CDR1 SGHTA, CDR2 FQGNSA. Germline trimming cut 3 bases from V and 10 bases from J; bases unmatched to any gene: 10.

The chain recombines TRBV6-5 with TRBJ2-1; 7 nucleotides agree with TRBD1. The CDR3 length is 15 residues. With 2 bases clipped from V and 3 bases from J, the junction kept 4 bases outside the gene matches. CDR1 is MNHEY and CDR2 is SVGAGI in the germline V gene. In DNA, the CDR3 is TGTGCCAGCAGTTACAGGGCAGGGGGCTACAATGAGCAGTTCTTC. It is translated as CASSYRAGGYNEQFF.

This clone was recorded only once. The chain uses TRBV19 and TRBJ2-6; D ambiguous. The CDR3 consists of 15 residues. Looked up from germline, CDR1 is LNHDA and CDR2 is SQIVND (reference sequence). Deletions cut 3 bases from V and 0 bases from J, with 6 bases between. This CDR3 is CASSMTGSGANVLTF. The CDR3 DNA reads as TGTGCCAGTAGTATGACGGGCTCTGGGGCCAACGTCCTGACTTTC.

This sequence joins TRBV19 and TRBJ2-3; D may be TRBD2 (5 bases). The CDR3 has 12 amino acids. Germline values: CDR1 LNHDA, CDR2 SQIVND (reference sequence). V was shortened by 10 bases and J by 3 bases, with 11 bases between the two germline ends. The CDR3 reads CATSGFTDTQYF. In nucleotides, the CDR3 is TGTGCCACATCGGGGTTTACAGATACGCAGTATTTT.